This entry features one T cell receptor (beta chain) sequence. This clone was recorded once. Its binding antigen is unknown. No base quality values were provided; no much bigger clone lies one nucleotide off. The data are from a study of cytomegalovirus exposure and HLA in healthy donors (dated by TCRdb to 2016 to 2017). Looking at the study overall: According to an earlier analysis of 550 to 700 of the donors, some 180 million T cells yielded 90 million to 140 million unique TCR beta sequences and around 280 Gb of sequence data. Roughly 300 gigabases of sequencing data and roughly 90 million unique TCR sequences were included in an early release covering about 600 HLA-typed donors. Among the roughly 390 genotyped donors, about 85% belonged to the genetic ancestry cluster associated with self-reported Caucasian donors. The aim of the study was to test whether cataloging public T cell receptors could identify signatures of past pathogen exposure. The T cell repertoires of under 700 subjects were profiled by immunosequencing and related to cytomegalovirus serostatus. A separate validation cohort of 100 to 150 different subjects was used in addition to the approximately 670-subject first cohort. To predict cytomegalovirus infection status, the study combined high-throughput TCR immunosequencing, statistical association of individual TCRs with disease status, and machine learning. To study patterns of TCR occurrence, a later analysis re-analyzed previously published TCR beta repertoires from 600 to 750 donors and added high-resolution HLA genotyping. The later analysis used no new phenotypic data to find candidate immune exposures, relying instead on TCR beta sequences and their occurrence across donors. In an earlier analysis of around 540 of the donors, high-throughput TCR beta sequencing was used to judge whether each TCR beta V gene segment behaved as functional or pseudogenic. Alongside the repertoire data, information on donor age, sex, ethnicity and CMV serostatus was compiled. In a later genetic analysis, genome-wide SNP genotypes for about three fifths of the roughly 670 donors were used, and that subset was treated as a discovery cohort. Every repertoire in the discovery cohort had been generated on one and the same sequencing platform. Both class I and class II loci were covered by HLA typing, at four-digit resolution. The number of typed donors differed by locus: about 620-640 for A, B, C, DRB1 and DQB1; 522 for DQA1; about 600 for DPA1; and around 470 for DPB1. Because of strong linkage in the cohort, five DR-DQ haplotypes were treated as single units for association and clustering. Across some 400 genotyped donors of the cohort, an average of roughly 250,000 unique TCR beta nucleotide sequences per donor were sequenced, and approximately 19% of those sequences were non-productive.

Taken from cysteine to phenylalanine, the CDR3 has 13 residues. Of the read, only the CDR3 DNA is kept; its 39 bases are in frame from base 1. V is pruned by 7 bases and J by 5 bases, leaving 7 bases of the junction without a gene match. Sequences MNHNY (CDR1) and SVGAGI (CDR2) are obtained from the germline V gene (reference sequence). Library preparation was by the immunoSEQ multiplex PCR assay. The multiplex PCR relied on a mix of 60 forward primers for TCR Vbeta segments and 13 reverse primers for TCR Jbeta segments. Amplification of the CDR3 region of rearranged TCR beta genes was performed with a multiplex PCR assay on genomic DNA. The amplified TCR beta libraries were sequenced on the Illumina HiSeq System as 87-base-pair reads. Per the authors' processing: Across the 670 or so repertoires, a later analysis counted 78 million or so unique TCR beta chains, around 11 million of which were shared by at least two donors. A nearest-neighbor algorithm error-corrected the raw reads and collapsed the reads into unique sequences, merging closely related sequences to remove PCR and sequencing errors. CDR3 sequences were aligned to IMGT reference sequences to assign V, D and J gene segments. For a sequence to be retained, a match of at least six nucleotides to both a V gene segment and a J gene segment was required. Rearrangements were classified as productive when the CDR3 lacked stop codons and remained in frame with V and J, and all other rearrangements were classified as non-productive. Following IMGT convention, CDR3 was defined as the stretch from the second conserved V-encoded cysteine up to the conserved J-encoded phenylalanine. In an earlier analysis of approximately 500 of the donors, sequences lacking an unambiguous match to a single V gene segment were excluded. An earlier analysis of 450 to 650 of the donors called V segments functional above 56.7% productive rearrangements and segregating when the between-donor standard deviation exceeded 5%. A statistical classification framework was built to diagnose cytomegalovirus status from the catalog of TCR beta chain sequences. V and J gene assignment, in a later analysis, came from comparing TCR nucleotide sequences with IMGT/GENE-DB human TR gene sequences. In a later analysis, CDR3 sequences and most-parsimonious VDJ recombination scenarios were assigned using the TCRdist pipeline. In a later analysis, each TCR beta chain was defined by its CDR3 amino acid sequence together with its V-gene family, and reads lacking a unique V-gene family were excluded. In a later analysis, 450 to 600 highly shared, low-generation-probability nucleotide sequences were removed to address suspected cross-contamination and a sequencing artifact. In a later analysis, a clonal expansion index for each public chain was calculated from normalized within-repertoire ranks of inferred template counts. Generation probabilities in a later analysis came from a VDJ recombination model fitted to out-of-frame rearrangements, and those results were checked against IGoR. In a later analysis, TCR-TCR, TCR-HLA and TCR-CMV co-occurrence was scored with hypergeometric tests, and a repertoire-size bias correction was applied to TCR pairs. A later analysis estimated false discovery rates by permuting HLA or CMV assignments 20 times. In a later analysis, co-occurring TCRs were grouped using DBSCAN, and TCRdist sequence similarity was added for clustering within HLA-allele-positive subsets. Repertoires with fewer than 30,000 or more than 120,000 public chains, plus five repertoires with anomalous nucleotide sharing, were excluded from co-occurrence clustering. The clones in this table, taken by TCRdb from immuneACCESS, are in-frame only. Not every clone is retained; where verified, under half of the shortfall comes from an unresolved V gene, and the cause of the rest is unknown. Clone size and V and J calls were adopted from that table, with D and trimming inferred from the DNA. In all, the sample holds 90,000 to 150,000 clones, and roughly 78% of those were seen once. The ten top clones hold roughly 3.1% of the sample.

Study-level results and caveats: A further reported finding was that TCR beta sequences accurately predicted the HLA-A and HLA-B alleles for most subjects in the first cohort. A group of highly shared sequence variants was considered likely to be a technical artifact of the sequencing pipeline. According to a later analysis, TCR association rates differed among HLA loci, with DRB1 alleles showing the most associated TCRs and HLA-C alleles showing the fewest. In vitro tests confirmed that a few of the cytomegalovirus-associated TCR beta chains recognize cytomegalovirus antigens. Correlated functional status among segregating V segments might be attributable to linkage disequilibrium, but an unknown experimental factor could not be ruled out. Because HLA typing was missing for some donors at each locus, association tests included only the typed subset. The earlier analysis of some 540 of the donors excluded some 15 rarely observed V segments, including chromosome 9 orphons, because counts were too low. In a later analysis, several top co-occurrence clusters were reported to appear linked to parvovirus B19, influenza, CMV and Epstein-Barr virus. Presence/absence analyses assumed roughly uniform sequencing depth across donors, an assumption that may not hold. Only TCR beta chains were sequenced in this cohort, and the absence of alpha or paired-chain data limited detectable features. V-gene and J-gene trimming of TCR beta chains was associated with a missense DCLRE1C variant in a later genetic analysis, and the association was replicated in an independent cohort. While some public TCRs were present in many individuals, most TCR sequences turned up only very rarely across donors. A later analysis found that most CMV-associated TCR beta chains appeared HLA-restricted, with HLA associations seemingly driven largely by CMV exposure. In an earlier analysis of more than 500 of the donors, most TCR beta V segments appeared in productive rearrangements about 87% or about 30% of the time, broadly matching IMGT annotations. The study listed 164 TCR beta chains as associated with cytomegalovirus. The only immune exposure information available for the cohort was CMV serostatus. It was suggested by the authors that the approach could potentially be generalized to other disease states and immunological phenotypes. In a later analysis, HLA-associated TCR beta chains were found to be more clonally expanded and to have lower generation probabilities than equally common non-associated chains. A later genetic analysis reported fewer N-insertions in productive TCRs among donors in an Asian-associated ancestry cluster than the roughly 700-donor mean. Specific HLA alleles were associated with some 15,000 TCR beta sequences at a false discovery rate of 0.05 in a later analysis. Strong co-occurrence of HLA alleles, especially DR and DQ, made assigning TCR associations to individual alleles difficult. The classifier was reported to diagnose cytomegalovirus status with high specificity and sensitivity in both the original and validation cohorts. Some IMGT-functional V segments, including TRBV6-2 and TRBV6-3, could not be distinguished by the 87-base-pair reads and were therefore excluded.

The cohort was made up of approximately 700 healthy bone marrow donors. Cohort members were all nominally healthy when sampled, although unrecorded immune exposures were likely present. The donor tested CMV seropositive, placing the donor among the approximately 290 seropositive members of the cohort. Each donor provided a peripheral blood sample, and peripheral blood mononuclear cells were used for TCR beta sequencing. Genomic DNA extraction from the blood cell samples was performed with the Qiagen DNeasy Blood Extraction Kit. The source of this sequence is a woman in her 30s in good health and CMV-seropositive. Source material: PBMCs. The chain employs TRBV6-6 and TRBJ2-7, with TRBD2 identical over 8 junction bases. The nucleotides are TGTGCCAGCACCGAACCCGGGGGGGACGAGCAGTACTTC. It codes for CASTEPGGDEQYF.